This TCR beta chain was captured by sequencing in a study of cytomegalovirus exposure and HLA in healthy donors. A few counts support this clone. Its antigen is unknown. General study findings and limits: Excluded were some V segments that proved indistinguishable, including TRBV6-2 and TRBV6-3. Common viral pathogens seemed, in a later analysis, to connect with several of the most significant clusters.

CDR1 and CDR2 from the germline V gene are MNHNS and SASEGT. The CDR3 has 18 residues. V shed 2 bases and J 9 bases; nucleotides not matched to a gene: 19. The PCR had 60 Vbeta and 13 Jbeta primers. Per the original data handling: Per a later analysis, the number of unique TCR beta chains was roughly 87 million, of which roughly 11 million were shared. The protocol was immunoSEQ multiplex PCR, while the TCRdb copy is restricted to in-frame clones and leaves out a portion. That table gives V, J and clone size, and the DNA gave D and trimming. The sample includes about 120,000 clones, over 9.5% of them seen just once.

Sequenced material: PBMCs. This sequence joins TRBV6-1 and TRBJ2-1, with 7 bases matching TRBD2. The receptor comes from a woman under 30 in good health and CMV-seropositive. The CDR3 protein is CASSETHPLADPRAEQFF. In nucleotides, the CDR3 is TGTGCCAGCAGTGAAACCCATCCCCTAGCGGACCCACGGGCTGAGCAGTTCTTC.